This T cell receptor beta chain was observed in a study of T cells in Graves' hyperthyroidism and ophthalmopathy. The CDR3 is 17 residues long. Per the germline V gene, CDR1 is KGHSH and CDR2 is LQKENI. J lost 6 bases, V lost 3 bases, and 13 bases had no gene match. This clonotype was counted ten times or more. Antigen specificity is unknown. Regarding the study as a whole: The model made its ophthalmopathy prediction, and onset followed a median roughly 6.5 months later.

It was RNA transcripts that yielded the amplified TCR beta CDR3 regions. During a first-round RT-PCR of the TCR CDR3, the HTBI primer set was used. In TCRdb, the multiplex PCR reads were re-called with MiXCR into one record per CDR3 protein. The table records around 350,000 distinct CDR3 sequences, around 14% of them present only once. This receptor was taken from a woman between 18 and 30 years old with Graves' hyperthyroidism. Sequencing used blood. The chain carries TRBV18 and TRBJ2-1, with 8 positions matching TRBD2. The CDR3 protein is CASSPTSDAGGFNEQFF. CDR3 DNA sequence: TGTGCCAGCTCACCCACCTCGGACGCGGGGGGCTTCAATGAGCAGTTCTTC.